These T cell receptor beta chains were read from a single sample in a study of shared clonotypes between healthy human individuals. Produced via immunoSEQ multiplex PCR; TCRdb's table is partial and in-frame only. The repertoire holds millions of clones, with 85% to 95% as singletons. The specimen was naive CD8+ T cells sorted from blood. The receptors were sampled from a man aged 18 to 29 in good health. CDR3s include the opening cysteine and the closing phenylalanine or tryptophan. Each record gives: J gene, clone size, D gene, V gene, CDR3 DNA, CDR3 protein. D genes are given only for firm matches. Size is omitted from some rows. Given values are once, few, many or a class for expanded clones.

TRBJ2-7	-	TRBD2	TRBV18	TGTGCCAGCTCACCATGGCTAGCGGGGGCCTACGAGCAGTACTTC	CASSPWLAGAYEQYF
TRBJ2-7	-	TRBD2	TRBV7-8	TGTGCCAGCAGTACCCTCAGCGGGGAGGTCTCCTACGAGCAGTACTTC	CASSTLSGEVSYEQYF
TRBJ1-1	-	-	TRBV7-9	TGTGCCAGCAGCTTCGCGGGCACTGAAGCTTTCTTT	CASSFAGTEAFF
TRBJ2-7	-	-	TRBV28	TGTGCCAGCAGTTTATCCGAATACGAGCAGTACTTC	CASSLSEYEQYF
TRBJ2-1	-	-	TRBV28	TGTGCCAGCAGTGACCGGGATCTGATATACAATGAGCAGTTCTTC	CASSDRDLIYNEQFF
TRBJ2-7	-	TRBD2	TRBV4-3	TGCGCCAGCAGCCAGACGTACGGCTGGCGGGAGGCCTCCTCTTCTGAGCAGTACTTC	CASSQTYGWREASSSEQYF
TRBJ1-1	-	-	TRBV9	TGTGCCAGCAGCGTAGATGGGAGGGAAACTGAAGCTTTCTTT	CASSVDGRETEAFF
TRBJ2-6	-	-	TRBV27	TGTGCCAGCAGTTTATACGATGGGGGGAGGTCCGGGGCCAACGTCCTGACTTTC	CASSLYDGGRSGANVLTF
TRBJ1-5	-	-	TRBV7-9	TGTGCCAGCAGCTTGTCGACAGGTTACCAGCATTTT	CASSLSTGYQHF
TRBJ2-7	-	TRBD1	TRBV4-1	TGCGCCAGCAGCCAGCAACAGGGGGACTACGAGCAGTACTTC	CASSQQQGDYEQYF
TRBJ1-5	once	-	TRBV18	TGTGCCAGCTCACTACGGACAGAACTCAATCAGCCCCAGCATTTT	CASSLRTELNQPQHF
TRBJ2-7	-	TRBD1	TRBV4-1	TGCGCCAGCAGCCAAGGCCCGGGACAGCCCTACGAGCAGTACTTC	CASSQGPGQPYEQYF
TRBJ2-3	-	-	TRBV18	TGTGCCAGCTCACCAGAGGTGGACACACACACAGATACGCAGTATTTT	CASSPEVDTHTDTQYF
TRBJ1-1	-	TRBD1	TRBV6-5	TGTGCCAGCAGTGCCGACAGGGGATTGTACACTGAAGCTTTCTTT	CASSADRGLYTEAFF
TRBJ2-5	-	-	TRBV4-1	TGCGCCAGCAGCCAAGCTACTACGGGCGAGACCCAGTACTTC	CASSQATTGETQYF
TRBJ2-7	-	-	TRBV10-2	TGCGCCAGCAGCGGACAGTTTTACGAGCAGTACTTC	CASSGQFYEQYF
TRBJ2-1	-	-	TRBV5-6	TGTGCCAGCAGCGGGGACGGGACTGCGATTGGAGCTTACAATGAGCAGTTCTTC	CASSGDGTAIGAYNEQFF
TRBJ2-6	-	-	TRBV7-8	TGTGCCAGCAGCTTAGAGGAGTACTCTGGGGCCAACGTCCTGACTTTC	CASSLEEYSGANVLTF
TRBJ1-5	-	TRBD1	TRBV10-2	TGCGCCAGCAGTTTAGACAGGGGGGGAGGCAATCAGCCCCAGCATTTT	CASSLDRGGGNQPQHF
TRBJ2-7	once	-	TRBV6-1	TGTGCCAGCAGTGACGGACAGTTCGCCTACGAGCAGTACTTC	CASSDGQFAYEQYF